These 2 T cell receptor beta chains came from one sample sequenced in a study of Tregs in tolerant kidney transplant recipients. TCRdb keeps only in-frame clones here, not all; method: immunoSEQ multiplex PCR. Of 92,000 or so clones listed, about 92% are singletons. Sequenced sample: CD8+ T cells from blood. Receptors originate from a human donor in good health.

The V and J genes are TRBV7-9 and TRBJ1-2; D not resolved. Germline-derived CDR1 and CDR2 are SEHNR and FQNEAQ (reference sequence). Trimming took off 8 bases at V and 4 bases at J, with 14 bases between the two ends. This CDR3 is 13 amino acids long. The CDR3: CASFGPRAYGYTF. CDR3 DNA: TGTGCCAGCTTTGGTCCGCGAGCCTATGGCTACACCTTC.

The chain links TRBV29-1 to TRBJ1-4; possible D gene TRBD1, 5 bases. The CDR3 runs to 16 residues. Trimming took off 0 bases at V and 0 bases at J, with 11 bases between the two ends. Germline lookup yields CDR1 SQVTM and CDR2 ANQGSEA. The CDR3 bases are TGCAGCGTTGAAGATCTGGGAGGGGCAACTAATGAAAAACTGTTTTTT. Translating it yields CSVEDLGGATNEKLFF.